The clone carrying this T cell receptor beta chain was detected ten times or more. The antigen is not known. Unique molecular identifiers were incorporated during preparation of the TCRbeta library. From the PCR reads, TCRdb called clonotypes with MiXCR, one entry per CDR3 protein. The sample holds fewer than 550,000 distinct CDR3 sequences, about 10% seen once. This sample is drawn from a study of T-cell reconstitution after alpha-beta-depleted transplantation in children. From germline, CDR1 is MNHNS and CDR2 SASEGT. This CDR3 spans 15 amino acids. V was pared by 6 bases and J by 7 bases, with 19 bases between. Study findings and constraints: Counts and diversity of T cells one year after transplant came mostly from newly produced T cells. The study reportedly traced alpha-beta T cells about two months after transplant to several hundred expanded graft clones. The high TCRbeta diversity at day 60 in some patients came from surviving recipient T cells and thymic progenitors.

The chain uses TRBV6-1 and TRBJ2-4; D gene ambiguous. The receptor was isolated from a child aged 2-15 years with inherited bone marrow failure, due to receive a stem cell transplant. The sequencing used PBMCs, collected before TCRalphabeta/CD19-depleted stem cell transplant. CDR3 amino acids: CASRVTESSNNIQYF. The CDR3 nucleotides are TGTGCCAGCAGGGTGACGGAATCCTCGAACAACATTCAGTACTTC.